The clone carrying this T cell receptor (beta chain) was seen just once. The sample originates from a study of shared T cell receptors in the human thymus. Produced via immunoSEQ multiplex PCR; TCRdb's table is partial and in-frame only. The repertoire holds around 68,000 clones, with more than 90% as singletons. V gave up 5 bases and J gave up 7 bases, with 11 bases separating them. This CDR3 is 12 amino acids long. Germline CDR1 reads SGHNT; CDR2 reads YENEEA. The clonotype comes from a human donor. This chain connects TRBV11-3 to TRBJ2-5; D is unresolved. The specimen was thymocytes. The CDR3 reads CASSHHDGTQYF. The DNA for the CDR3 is TGTGCCAGCAGCCACCATGATGGGACCCAGTACTTC.